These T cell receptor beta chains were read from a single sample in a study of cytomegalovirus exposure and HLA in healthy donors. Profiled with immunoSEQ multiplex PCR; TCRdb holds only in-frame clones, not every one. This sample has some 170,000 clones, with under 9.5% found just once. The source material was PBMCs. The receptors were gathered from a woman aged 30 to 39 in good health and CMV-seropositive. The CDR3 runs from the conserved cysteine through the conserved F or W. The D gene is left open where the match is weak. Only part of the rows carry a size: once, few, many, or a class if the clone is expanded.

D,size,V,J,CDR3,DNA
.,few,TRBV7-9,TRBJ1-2,CASSPGTFYGYTF,TGTGCCAGCAGCCCAGGGACTTTCTATGGCTACACCTTC
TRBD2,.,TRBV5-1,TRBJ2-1,CASSLAEAGVIEQFF,TGCGCCAGCAGCTTGGCGGAAGCGGGGGTCATAGAGCAGTTCTTC
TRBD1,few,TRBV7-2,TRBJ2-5,CASSLEGTGGETQYF,TGTGCCAGCAGCTTAGAAGGGACAGGGGGAGAGACCCAGTACTTC
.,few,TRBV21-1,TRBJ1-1,CASRHTGDTEAFF,TGTGCCAGCAGGCACACGGGGGACACTGAAGCTTTCTTT
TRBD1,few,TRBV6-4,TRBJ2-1,CASRRETGDYNEQFF,TGTGCCAGCAGAAGAGAGACAGGGGATTACAATGAGCAGTTCTTC
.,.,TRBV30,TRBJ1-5,CAWSPQGNQPQHF,TGTGCCTGGAGCCCCCAGGGGAATCAGCCCCAGCATTTT
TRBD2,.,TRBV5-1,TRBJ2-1,CASSLRLAGGNEQFF,TGCGCCAGCAGCCTACGACTAGCGGGGGGGAATGAGCAGTTCTTC
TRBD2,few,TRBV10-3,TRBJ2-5,CAIKPSGPQETQYF,TGTGCCATCAAGCCTAGCGGGCCCCAAGAGACCCAGTACTTC
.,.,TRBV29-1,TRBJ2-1,CSGTTRPPPNEQFF,TGCAGCGGCACTACTAGACCCCCTCCCAATGAGCAGTTCTTC
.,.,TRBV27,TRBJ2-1,CASTLRDSKGNEQFF,TGTGCCAGCACCCTACGGGACTCTAAAGGGAATGAGCAGTTCTTC
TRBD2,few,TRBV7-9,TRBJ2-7,CASSRLAGGSEQYF,TGTGCCAGCAGCCGACTAGCGGGAGGCTCCGAGCAGTACTTC
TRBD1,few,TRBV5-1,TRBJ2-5,CASSYGQGVGETQYF,TGCGCCAGCAGCTATGGACAGGGGGTGGGAGAGACCCAGTACTTC
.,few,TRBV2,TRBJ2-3,CASSEWTGTDTQYF,TGTGCCAGCAGTGAATGGACAGGCACAGATACGCAGTATTTT
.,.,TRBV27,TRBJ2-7,CASSFLRGGGSYEQYF,TGTGCCAGCAGTTTCCTTCGGGGAGGGGGCTCCTACGAGCAGTACTTC
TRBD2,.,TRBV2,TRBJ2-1,CASSQTSGSLIF,TGTGCCAGCTCCCAGACTAGCGGGAGTCTGATCTTC
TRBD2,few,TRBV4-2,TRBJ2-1,CASSEPGTSGRNEQFF,TGTGCCAGCAGTGAGCCCGGGACTAGCGGGAGGAATGAGCAGTTCTTC
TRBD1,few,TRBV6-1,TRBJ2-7,CASGTGGLTSYEQYF,TGTGCCAGCGGGACAGGGGGCCTAACCTCCTACGAGCAGTACTTC
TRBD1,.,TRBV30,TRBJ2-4,CAWNGPSRTGGQNIQYF,TGTGCCTGGAATGGTCCATCCCGGACAGGCGGTCAAAACATTCAGTACTTC
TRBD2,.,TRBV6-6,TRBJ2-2,CASWRELNTGELFF,TGTGCCAGCTGGCGGGAGTTGAACACCGGGGAGCTGTTTTTT
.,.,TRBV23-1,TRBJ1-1,CASSHPRENTEAFF,TGCGCCAGTAGTCACCCCAGGGAAAACACTGAAGCTTTCTTT
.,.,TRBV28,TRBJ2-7,CASSVTIYEQYF,TGTGCCAGCAGTGTTACAATCTACGAGCAGTACTTC
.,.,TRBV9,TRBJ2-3,CASSVGLSTDTQYF,TGTGCCAGCAGCGTAGGACTTAGCACAGATACGCAGTATTTT
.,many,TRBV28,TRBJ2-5,CASSLIPQGTLAGETQYF,TGTGCCAGCAGTTTAATCCCCCAGGGGACGTTAGCCGGGGAGACCCAGTACTTC